This passage covers 7 T cell receptor beta chains from one sample sequenced in a study of beta chain features in type 1 diabetes (dated by TCRdb to about 2018). The method was the immunoSEQ multiplex PCR assay. All of the isolated RNA was reverse transcribed with the High Capacity cDNA Reverse Transcription Kit, so expressed TCRB transcripts were sequenced. TCRdb stores this immuneACCESS table with in-frame sequences only. Part of the clones is absent; in the studies checked, under half of the shortfall reflects unresolved V genes, and no reason is known for the rest. Here the sample has fewer than 900,000 clones; about 17% occur a single time. The ten most abundant clones make up 0.02% to 0.03% of the sample. Sequencing used naive CD4+ T cells from blood. The sample's cell subset or site label, decoded: true naive CD4+ T cells. The receptors stem from a woman aged 18 to 35 in good health.

The chain uses TRBV6-4 and TRBJ1-2, with 12 nucleotides matching TRBD1. V dropped 8 bases and J dropped 5; count of bases not matched to a gene: 6. Looked up from germline, CDR1 is MRHNA and CDR2 is SNTAGT. This CDR3 is built from 14 residues. Written as DNA, the CDR3 is TGTGCCAGCGGCAGGGACAGGGGGCTTTATGGCTACACCTTC. Protein sequence: CASGRDRGLYGYTF.

This clone was found a few times. The rearrangement links TRBV18 to TRBJ2-5, with 8 bases aligning to TRBD2. The CDR3 length is 16 residues. V was clipped by 1 base and J by 1 base; unmatched bases: 5. Germline values: CDR1 KGHSH, CDR2 LQKENI. The CDR3 loop reads CASSPRTGGGQETQYF. Here the CDR3 DNA reads TGTGCCAGCTCACCACGGACGGGAGGGGGCCAAGAGACCCAGTACTTC.

This clone was observed a few times. This chain links TRBV7-2 with TRBJ2-1; D possibly corresponds to TRBD2 (5 bases). The ends were cut back, 1 base at V and 10 bases at J, with 14 bases in the middle. This CDR3 contains 14 residues. The V gene's germline CDR1 is SGHTA and CDR2 FQGNSA. The CDR3 coding sequence is TGTGCCAGCAGCTTAGTTTCGGGGAATCGCGAGCAGTTCTTC. Its protein is CASSLVSGNREQFF. Looking up the rest from reference TRBV7-2 and TRBJ2-1 gives the full variable domain: GAGVSQSPSNKVTEKGKDVELRCDPISGHTALYWYRQSLGQGLEFLIYFQGNSAPDKSGLPSDRFSAERTGGSVSTLTIQRTQQEDSAVYLCASSLVSGNREQFFGPGTRLTVL.

J is TRBJ2-3 and V is TRBV10-3; tentative D call: TRBD2 (6 bases). CDR3 size: 15 residues. V lost 4 bases and J 0 bases, leaving 11 bases between the germline ends. Germline lookup yields CDR1 ENHRY and CDR2 SYGVKD. CDR3 coding DNA: TGTGCCATCAGTGGAGGACTACTAAGCACAGATACGCAGTATTTT. It is translated as CAISGGLLSTDTQYF.

This sequence joins TRBV19 and TRBJ2-5; TRBD1 matches at 9 bases. This CDR3 has 15 amino acids. The V and J ends lost 6 bases and 5 bases, in that order; junction bases with no gene match: 10. CDR1 is LNHDA, CDR2 SQIVND, per germline (reference sequence). DNA for the CDR3: TGTGCCAGTAGCCCGGGACAGGGATCACGGGAGACCCAGTACTTC. Translated: CASSPGQGSRETQYF. The variable domain in full, completed from reference TRBV19 and TRBJ2-5, reads DGGITQSPKYLFRKEGQNVTLSCEQNLNHDAMYWYRQDPGQGLRLIYYSQIVNDFQKGDIAEGYSVSREKKESFPLTVTSAQKNPTAFYLCASSPGQGSRETQYFGPGTRLLVL.

The table lists this clone with a few counts. V is TRBV29-1 and J is TRBJ2-1; 10 bases agree with TRBD1. This CDR3 is built from 13 residues. The V segment lost 1 base and the J segment 8 bases; nucleotides outside the gene matches: 2. CDR1 is SQVTM and CDR2 is ANQGSEA in the germline V gene. DNA of the CDR3: TGCAGCGTTGAAGGGGACAGGGGTTATGAGCAGTTCTTC. Amino acids: CSVEGDRGYEQFF.

In this sample, this clone turned up a few times. The chain is built from TRBV28 and TRBJ2-1; TRBD2 matches 8 bases. CDR1 is MDHEN, CDR2 SYDVKM, per germline. V lost 7 bases and J lost 4; bases outside the gene matches: 15. This CDR3 spans 17 amino acids. The CDR3 reads CASTLRLGVAGYNEQFF. As DNA, the CDR3 is TGTGCCAGCACCTTACGCTTGGGGGTAGCGGGGTACAATGAGCAGTTCTTC. Drawing the rest from reference TRBV28 and TRBJ2-1, the complete variable domain is DVKVTQSSRYLVKRTGEKVFLECVQDMDHENMFWYRQDPGLGLRLIYFSYDVKMKEKGDIPEGYSVSREKKERFSLILESASTNQTSMYLCASTLRLGVAGYNEQFFGPGTRLTVL.